This T cell receptor beta chain was obtained from a study of technical replicates of blood from a few donors. Trimming stripped 1 base from V and 1 base from J, with 7 bases between. CDR1 is LNHDA, CDR2 SQIVND, per germline (reference sequence). This CDR3 region has 14 residues. Sequencing was performed with immunoSEQ multiplex PCR; in TCRdb, only in-frame clones are kept and a portion is missing. The sample shows more than 75,000 clones, roughly 93% of them seen only once. The sequenced sample was T cells isolated from PBMCs. The V gene is TRBV19, the J gene TRBJ1-1; D remains ambiguous. The sequence was obtained from a human donor in good health. CDR3: CASSIVASNTEAFF. The CDR3 DNA is TGTGCCAGTAGTATAGTGGCTTCGAACACTGAAGCTTTCTTT.